The 5 T cell receptor beta chains reported below all come from one sample, sequenced in a study of shared clonotypes between healthy human individuals. Data came from immunoSEQ multiplex PCR; TCRdb stores just in-frame clones and leaves some out. Among about 2.3 million clones listed, approximately 93% were seen once. Sample: naive CD4+ T cells from PBMCs. Subset noted: CD45RA+ positively selected. The origin of the receptors is a man aged 18 to 29 in good health. Some clones in this sample may be carry-over from other donors' samples.

The chain couples TRBV28 to TRBJ2-7; D is tentatively TRBD1 or TRBD2 (5 bases each). Germline V lookup: CDR1 MDHEN, CDR2 SYDVKM. The CDR3 is 15 amino acids. Trimming pared 4 bases from V and 2 bases from J, leaving 15 bases between. The CDR3 nucleotides read TGTGCCAGCAGTTCCCCGACAGAGGGACCCTACGAGCAGTACTTC. This sequence encodes CASSSPTEGPYEQYF. Full variable domain (rest looked up from reference TRBV28 and TRBJ2-7): DVKVTQSSRYLVKRTGEKVFLECVQDMDHENMFWYRQDPGLGLRLIYFSYDVKMKEKGDIPEGYSVSREKKERFSLILESASTNQTSMYLCASSSPTEGPYEQYFGPGTRLTVT.

This clone was observed a single time. The genes are TRBV4-1 and TRBJ2-7; 9 bases align to TRBD2. The CDR3 contains 16 residues. The trim removed 1 base at V and 5 bases at J, leaving 9 bases unmatched. The germline V gene has CDR1 MGHRA and CDR2 YSYEKL. The CDR3 here is CASSQVSGRNLHEQYF. Written as DNA, the CDR3 is TGCGCCAGCAGCCAAGTGAGCGGGAGGAACCTTCACGAGCAGTACTTC.

This rearrangement joins TRBV27 to TRBJ1-2; a weak D match, TRBD1 (5 bases). The CDR3 is 15 amino acids. CDR1 is MNHEY, CDR2 SMNVEV, per germline (reference sequence). Trimming took off 5 bases at V and 2 bases at J, with 15 bases between the two ends. The CDR3, as DNA: TGTGCCAGCAGTGCGAGGGGTCTGGGCAACTATGGCTACACCTTC. This translates into CASSARGLGNYGYTF.

This CDR3 reads CASSPGANVLTF. The DNA of the CDR3 is TGTGCCAGCAGCCCGGGGGCCAACGTCCTGACTTTC. The chain links TRBV6-1 to TRBJ2-6; D ambiguous. The V end was cut by 6 bases, the J end by 4 bases, with 4 bases between. Looked up from germline, CDR1 is MNHNS and CDR2 is SASEGT. The CDR3 has 12 amino acids.

The J gene is TRBJ1-1, the V gene TRBV15; tentatively, D is TRBD1 (5 bases). Deletions cut 2 bases from V and 6 bases from J, with 16 bases between. Looked up from germline, CDR1 is LNHNV and CDR2 is YYDKDF (reference sequence). The CDR3 is 15 residues long. The CDR3 nucleotides read TGTGCCACCAGCAGAAACGGTGGGGGTACAGCTGAAGCTTTCTTT. This sequence encodes CATSRNGGGTAEAFF.